This T cell receptor beta chain was found in a study of vaccination and CD4 T cells after COVID-19. The study's findings and limits: In convalescent patients, a median roughly 90% of post-vaccine SARS-CoV-2-reactive clones appeared only after vaccination. The median number of SARS-CoV-2-reactive clonotypes increased from approximately 21 to 38, a change that did not reach significance.

Scientists ran DNA taken from cultured CD4+ T cells through the Oncomine TCR Beta short-read assay for sequencing. Investigators obtained genomic DNA by extraction from cultured CD4+ T cells. MiXCR, applied by TCRdb to the PCR reads, yields one record per CDR3 protein. The sample yields about 13,000 distinct CDR3 sequences, roughly two fifths seen once. This CDR3 comprises 17 residues. V lost 3 bases and J lost 3, with 18 bases in between. CDR1 and CDR2 from the germline V gene are DFQATT and SNEGSKA (reference sequence). Worth noting for this clonotype: The antigen is undetermined.

The treatment denotes: approximately nine-day PBMC culture with coronavirus spike peptide pools or control peptides (ViraFEST assay). The clonotype originates from a human donor who had recovered from COVID-19. Sequences were derived from CD4+ T cells from blood, cultured in vitro, sampled after SARS-CoV-2 vaccination. This chain uses TRBV20-1 with TRBJ2-6; possibly TRBD1 or TRBD2 for D (6 bases each). CDR3 region: CSASSVGGMGGANVLTF. CDR3 in DNA: TGCAGTGCTAGTTCTGTCGGGGGCATGGGTGGGGCCAACGTCCTGACTTTC.